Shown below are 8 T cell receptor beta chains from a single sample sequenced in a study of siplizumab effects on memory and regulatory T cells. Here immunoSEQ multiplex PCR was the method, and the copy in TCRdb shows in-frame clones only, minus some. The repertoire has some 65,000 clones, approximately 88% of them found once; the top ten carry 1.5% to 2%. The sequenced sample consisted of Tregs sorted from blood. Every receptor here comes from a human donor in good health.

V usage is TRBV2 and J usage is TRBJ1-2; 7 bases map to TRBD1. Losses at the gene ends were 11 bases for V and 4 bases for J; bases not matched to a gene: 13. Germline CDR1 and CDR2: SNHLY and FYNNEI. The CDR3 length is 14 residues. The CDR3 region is CALKATGASYGYTF. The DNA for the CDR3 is TGTGCCCTCAAGGCCACAGGGGCTAGCTATGGCTACACCTTC.

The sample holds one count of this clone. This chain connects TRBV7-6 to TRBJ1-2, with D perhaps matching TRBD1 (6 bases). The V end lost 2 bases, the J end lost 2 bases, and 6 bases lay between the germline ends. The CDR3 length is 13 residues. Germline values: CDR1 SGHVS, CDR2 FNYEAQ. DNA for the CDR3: TGTGCCAGCAGCTTACAGGGGAACTATGGCTACACCTTC. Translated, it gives CASSLQGNYGYTF.

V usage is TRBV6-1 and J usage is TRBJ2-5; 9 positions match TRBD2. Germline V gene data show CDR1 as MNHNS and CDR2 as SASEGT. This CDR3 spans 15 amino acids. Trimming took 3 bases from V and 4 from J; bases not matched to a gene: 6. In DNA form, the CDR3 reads TGTGCCAGCAGTGAGGGGTTACTAGCGGGAGAGACCCAGTACTTC. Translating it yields CASSEGLLAGETQYF.

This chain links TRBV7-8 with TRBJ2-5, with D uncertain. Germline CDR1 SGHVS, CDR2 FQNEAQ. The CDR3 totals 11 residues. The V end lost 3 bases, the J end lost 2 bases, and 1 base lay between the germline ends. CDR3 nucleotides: TGTGCCAGCAGCTTTCAAGAGACCCAGTACTTC. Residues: CASSFQETQYF. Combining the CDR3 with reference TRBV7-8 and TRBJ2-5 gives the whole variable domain GAGVSQSPRYKVAKRGQDVALRCDPISGHVSLFWYQQALGQGPEFLTYFQNEAQLDKSGLPSDRFFAERPEGSVSTLKIQRTQQEDSAVYLCASSFQETQYFGPGTRLLVL.

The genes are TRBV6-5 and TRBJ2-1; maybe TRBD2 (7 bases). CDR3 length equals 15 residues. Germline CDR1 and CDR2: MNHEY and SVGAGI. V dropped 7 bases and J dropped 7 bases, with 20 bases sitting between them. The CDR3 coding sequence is TGTGCCAGCATGAGGGGGACTAACGTTGGTAATGAGCAGTTCTTC. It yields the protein CASMRGTNVGNEQFF.

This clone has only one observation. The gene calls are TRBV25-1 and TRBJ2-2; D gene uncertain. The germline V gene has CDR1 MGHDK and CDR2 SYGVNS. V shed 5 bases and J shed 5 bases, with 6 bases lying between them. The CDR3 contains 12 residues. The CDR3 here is CASSWGTGELFF. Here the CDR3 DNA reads TGTGCCAGCAGTTGGGGAACCGGGGAGCTGTTTTTT.

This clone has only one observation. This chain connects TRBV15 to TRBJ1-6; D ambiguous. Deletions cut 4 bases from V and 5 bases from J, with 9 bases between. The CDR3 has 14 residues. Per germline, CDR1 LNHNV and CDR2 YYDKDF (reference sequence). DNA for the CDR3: TGTGCCACCAGCATGAGGACGGATAATTCACCCCTCCACTTT. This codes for CATSMRTDNSPLHF. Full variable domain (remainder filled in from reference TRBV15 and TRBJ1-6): DAMVIQNPRYQVTQFGKPVTLSCSQTLNHNVMYWYQQKSSQAPKLLFHYYDKDFNNEADTPDNFQSRRPNTSFCFLDIRSPGLGDTAMYLCATSMRTDNSPLHFGNGTRLTVT.

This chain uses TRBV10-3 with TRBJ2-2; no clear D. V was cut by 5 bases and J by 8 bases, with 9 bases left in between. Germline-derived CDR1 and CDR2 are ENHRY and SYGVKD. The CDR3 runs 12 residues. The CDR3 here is CAISYGGGELFF. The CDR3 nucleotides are TGTGCCATCAGTTACGGTGGGGGGGAGCTGTTTTTT.